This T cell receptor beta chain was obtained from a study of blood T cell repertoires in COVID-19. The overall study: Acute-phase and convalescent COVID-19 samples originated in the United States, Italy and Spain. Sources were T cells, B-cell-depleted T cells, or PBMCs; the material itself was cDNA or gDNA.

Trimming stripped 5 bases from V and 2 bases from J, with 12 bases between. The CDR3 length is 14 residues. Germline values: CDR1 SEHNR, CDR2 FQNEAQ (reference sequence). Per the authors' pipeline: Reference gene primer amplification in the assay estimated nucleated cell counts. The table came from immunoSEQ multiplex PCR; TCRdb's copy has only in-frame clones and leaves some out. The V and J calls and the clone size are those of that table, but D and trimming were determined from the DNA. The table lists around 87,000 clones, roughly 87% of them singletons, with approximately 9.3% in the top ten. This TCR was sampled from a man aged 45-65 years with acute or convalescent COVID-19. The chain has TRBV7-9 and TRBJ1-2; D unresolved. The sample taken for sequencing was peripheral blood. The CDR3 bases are TGTGCCAGCAGCACGCATAGAAAAAACTATGGCTACACCTTC. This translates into CASSTHRKNYGYTF. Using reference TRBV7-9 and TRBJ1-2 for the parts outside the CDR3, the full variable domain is DTGVSQNPRHKITKRGQNVTFRCDPISEHNRLYWYRQTLGQGPEFLTYFQNEAQLEKSRLLSDRFSAERPKGSFSTLEIQRTEQGDSAMYLCASSTHRKNYGYTFGSGTRLTVV.